This section outlines one T cell receptor (beta chain) sequence together with its context. The antigen remains unidentified. Multiplex touch-down PCR amplified TRB using TRB-A and TRB-B pools in one tube. For each CDR3 protein, TCRdb gives one entry from its re-call of the multiplex PCR reads, without DNA. The sample holds about 12,000 distinct CDR3 sequences. CDR3 length equals 16 residues. In germline, CDR1 is MNHEY, CDR2 SVGEGT. TRB was amplified from 250 ng of peripheral blood genomic DNA per sample. The data belong to a study of T cell clusters in autoimmune cytopenias. Turning to the study itself: Per sample, median TRB depth was approximately 47,000 reads, yielding a median about 2,500 distinct clonotypes.

Notes on the study in general: Clustering suggested that physiological T cell clusters were missing in primary autoimmune cytopenia patients.

Sequenced: peripheral blood. The chain couples TRBV6-2 or TRBV6-3 to TRBJ2-5; the TCRdb call, TRBD2, lacks DNA for checking. The sequence derives from a human donor with an autoimmune cytopenia or autoimmune hepatitis (not recorded which). Here the CDR3 reads CASSYVEGWLRETQYF.